Listed below are T cell receptor beta chains from one sample, sequenced in a study of shared clonotypes between healthy human individuals. The repertoire was sequenced with immunoSEQ multiplex PCR; TCRdb's copy has only in-frame clones and lacks some. The sample lists 2 million to 3 million clones; more than 90% were seen once. Sequencing was performed on naive CD4+ T cells sorted from blood. These receptors all stem from a young man in good health. The CDR3 runs from the conserved cysteine through the conserved F or W. The D gene is left open where the match is weak. For some rows the clone size is stated as once, few or many, or as a class when expanded; others skip it.

d_call,v_call,clone_size,j_call,cdr3_aa,cdr3_nt
-,TRBV11-1,-,TRBJ1-6,CASSVQGPNSPLHF,TGTGCCAGCAGCGTACAGGGTCCAAATTCACCCCTCCACTTT
TRBD1,TRBV6-4,-,TRBJ2-3,CASSEQGGTDTQYF,TGTGCCAGCAGTGAGCAGGGGGGCACAGATACGCAGTATTTT
-,TRBV6-1,-,TRBJ1-1,CASSVIGGNTEAFF,TGTGCCAGCAGTGTTATAGGGGGGAACACTGAAGCTTTCTTT
-,TRBV2,-,TRBJ1-1,CASSEGQLNTEAFF,TGTGCCAGCAGTGAAGGCCAACTGAACACTGAAGCTTTCTTT
TRBD1,TRBV6-6,-,TRBJ2-1,CASSYGATGGNEQFF,TGTGCCAGCAGTTACGGGGCGACAGGGGGCAATGAGCAGTTCTTC
-,TRBV28,-,TRBJ2-7,CASRPGSSEQYF,TGTGCCAGCAGGCCGGGATCGAGCGAGCAGTACTTC
-,TRBV12-5,-,TRBJ1-5,CASGLEDQPQHF,TGTGCTAGTGGCCTGGAGGATCAGCCCCAGCATTTT
-,TRBV7-2,-,TRBJ2-7,CASSFGTGPYEQYF,TGTGCCAGCAGCTTTGGGACGGGACCCTACGAGCAGTACTTC
-,TRBV28,-,TRBJ2-3,CASNGRSGEVDTQYF,TGTGCCAGCAATGGCCGGTCGGGAGAGGTGGATACGCAGTATTTT
TRBD1,TRBV5-4,-,TRBJ1-3,CASSFVDRGDTIYF,TGTGCCAGCAGCTTTGTGGACAGGGGTGACACCATATATTTT
TRBD2,TRBV6-5,-,TRBJ2-7,CASSRGGLYEQYF,TGTGCCAGCAGCCGGGGGGGTCTCTACGAGCAGTACTTC
-,TRBV5-6,-,TRBJ1-2,CASSWGHSPPYNYGYTF,TGTGCCAGCAGCTGGGGACATTCTCCCCCCTATAACTATGGCTACACCTTC
-,TRBV18,-,TRBJ1-1,CASSPLDQNTEAFF,TGTGCCAGCTCACCACTAGACCAGAACACTGAAGCTTTCTTT
TRBD1,TRBV6-5,-,TRBJ1-1,CASRTGIGTTEAFF,TGTGCCAGCAGGACAGGGATTGGTACGACTGAAGCTTTCTTT
-,TRBV6-5,-,TRBJ1-2,CASSYAGGQANYGYTF,TGTGCCAGCAGTTACGCCGGGGGACAAGCTAACTATGGCTACACCTTC
TRBD1,TRBV6-5,-,TRBJ2-2,CASSYSGQGYSGELFF,TGTGCCAGCAGTTACTCGGGACAGGGGTATTCCGGGGAGCTGTTTTTT
TRBD1,TRBV27,-,TRBJ1-4,CASSPGQNNEKLFF,TGTGCCAGCAGTCCGGGACAGAATAATGAAAAACTGTTTTTT
-,TRBV5-1,once,TRBJ2-2,CASSLERGTGELFF,TGCGCCAGCAGCTTGGAGAGGGGAACCGGGGAGCTGTTTTTT
-,TRBV7-9,-,TRBJ2-5,CASSLAGVVETQYF,TGTGCCAGCAGCTTAGCTGGCGTGGTTGAGACCCAGTACTTC
TRBD1,TRBV28,-,TRBJ2-7,CASTPGGPGYEQYF,TGTGCCAGCACTCCAGGGGGTCCAGGCTACGAGCAGTACTTC
-,TRBV9,-,TRBJ2-5,CASSSTAPRETQYF,TGTGCCAGCAGCTCAACGGCCCCGAGAGAGACCCAGTACTTC
-,TRBV6-5,-,TRBJ1-1,CASSYHGADTEAFF,TGTGCCAGCAGTTACCACGGAGCGGACACTGAAGCTTTCTTT
TRBD1,TRBV6-5,-,TRBJ2-7,CASRRGQGGTYEQYF,TGTGCCAGCAGACGGGGACAGGGGGGGACCTACGAGCAGTACTTC
-,TRBV30,-,TRBJ1-1,CAWREETTANTEAFF,TGTGCCTGGAGGGAAGAGACGACCGCGAACACTGAAGCTTTCTTT
TRBD1,TRBV6-1,-,TRBJ2-1,CASNRQGYEQFF,TGTGCCAGCAACCGACAGGGCTATGAGCAGTTCTTC
-,TRBV7-2,-,TRBJ1-1,CASKKGPRGNTEAFF,TGTGCCAGCAAGAAGGGTCCCAGGGGTAACACTGAAGCTTTCTTT
TRBD1,TRBV7-2,-,TRBJ1-5,CASSGDREGNQPQHF,TGTGCCAGCAGCGGTGACAGGGAGGGGAATCAGCCCCAGCATTTT
TRBD1,TRBV29-1,-,TRBJ2-7,CSVGDRAPYEQYF,TGCAGCGTTGGGGACAGGGCTCCCTACGAGCAGTACTTC